The source of this T cell receptor (beta chain) is a study of shared clonotypes between healthy human individuals. Regarding the study as a whole: Relative to memory subsets, naive subsets generally showed larger estimated richness. Several donors shared approximately 5% of their naive CD4 clonotypes.

To note about this clone: Its antigen is not identified.

Positively selected for CCR7, the CD45RO-negative cells used as naive CD8 cells excluded terminally differentiated effector memory CD45RA+ cells. TCRdb's table, derived via immunoSEQ multiplex PCR, lists solely in-frame clones and lacks some. The sample holds millions of clones; roughly 91% are singletons and the top ten take 1.5% to 2%. This TCR came from a man between 18 and 29 years old in good health. Some clones in this sample may be carry-over from other donors' samples. The sequenced sample was naive CD8+ T cells from PBMCs.

The CDR3 is CASSVLGQGSLSGNEQFF. CDR3 nucleotides: TGTGCCAGCAGTGTGTTGGGACAGGGTTCTCTATCTGGGAATGAGCAGTTCTTC. The chain employs TRBV2 and TRBJ2-1, with 9 bases aligning to TRBD1. The CDR3 length is 18 residues. V lost 4 bases and J lost 7; bases outside the gene matches: 17. Germline CDR1 is SNHLY and CDR2 is FYNNEI.